The 9 T cell receptor beta chains given below trace back to one sample, sequenced in a study of blood T cells in healthy people across ages. A second PCR, run for roughly 7 to 11 cycles, used a sample-barcoded 5' primer plus a J-beta primer mix. TCRdb reanalysed the 5' RACE reads using MiXCR and keeps one entry per CDR3 protein. The sample gives approximately 830,000 distinct CDR3 sequences, roughly 60% of which show up once; around a quarter is in the top ten. Material for sequencing was blood. Receptors were obtained from a man aged 25-45 years in good health.

The V and J genes are TRBV29-1 and TRBJ1-1; 7 nucleotides line up with TRBD1. Germline assignment: CDR1 SQVTM and CDR2 ANQGSEA. This CDR3 comprises 13 residues. V lost 6 bases to trimming and J lost 0 bases; unmatched junction nucleotides: 4. CDR3 loop: CSVLTGMNTEAFF. Here the CDR3 DNA reads TGCAGCGTGCTGACAGGGATGAACACTGAAGCTTTCTTT.

The chain carries TRBV6-6 and TRBJ1-2, with TRBD1 as a possible D gene (5 bases). The CDR3 covers 15 residues. CDR1 and CDR2 from the germline V gene are MNHNY and SVGAGI (reference sequence). V gave up 0 bases and J gave up 6 bases, with 14 bases separating them. CDR3 residues: CASSYSNKGTDGYTF. The CDR3 DNA sequence: TGTGCCAGCAGTTACTCGAATAAGGGGACCGATGGCTACACCTTC.

The chain is built from TRBV21-1 and TRBJ1-1. TRBV21-1 is reported as a pseudogene. The CDR3 is 18 amino acids. The CDR3 DNA reads TGTGCCAGCAGCAAAGTCCGAATTTCGGCGGTAATGAACACTGAAGCTTTCTTT. It codes for CASSKVRISAVMNTEAFF.

The chain carries TRBV5-1 and TRBJ2-5, with D unresolved. The V and J ends lost 0 bases and 4 bases respectively, with 7 bases between them. The V gene's germline CDR1 is SGHRS and CDR2 YFSETQ. The CDR3 is 13 amino acids. The CDR3 coding sequence is TGCGCCAGCAGCTTGGACTTTTTAGAGACCCAGTACTTC. It is translated as CASSLDFLETQYF.

V and J are TRBV21-1 and TRBJ2-1; the table's TRBD2 call for D was not verified on the DNA. TRBV21-1 is described as a pseudogene. The CDR3 runs 18 residues. The CDR3 nucleotides read TGTGCCAGCAGCAGGGGCTCCGCGGGGGGAAGCTCCTACAATGAGCAGTTCTTC. Its protein is CASSRGSAGGSSYNEQFF.

In its sample, this clonotype was seen a few times. The rearrangement joins TRBV9 to TRBJ2-7, with unresolved D. CDR3 length: 11 amino acids. The germline V gene encodes CDR1 SGDLS and CDR2 YYNGEE. V was pared by 5 bases and J by 2 bases, with 5 bases between. In DNA, the CDR3 is TGTGCCAGCAGGGCTACCTACGAGCAGTACTTC. Translating it yields CASRATYEQYF.

This clonotype was seen only a few times. This chain uses TRBV2 with TRBJ2-1; tentatively, D is TRBD2 (5 bases). This CDR3 spans 11 amino acids. From germline, CDR1 is SNHLY and CDR2 FYNNEI. With 7 bases removed from V and 8 bases from J, the gap between germline ends came to 9 bases. CDR3 sequence: CASNSGYEQFF. CDR3 nucleotide sequence: TGTGCCAGCAACTCGGGGTATGAGCAGTTCTTC.

To note about this clonotype: A much larger clone differs from this one at a single base, so this may be a read error. This chain joins TRBV20-1 and TRBJ1-2; D call uncertain. The CDR3 runs to 13 residues. Germline V gene sequence: CDR1 DFQATT, CDR2 SNEGSKA (reference sequence). The CDR3 region has the DNA TGCAGTGTTAGACCCCCGGGATCCTATGGCTACACCTTC. Protein: CSVRPPGSYGYTF.

This clonotype was counted between two and nine times. CDR3 in amino acids: CASSQEGGQDNEQFF. Here the CDR3 DNA reads TGTGCCAGCAGCCAAGAAGGGGGGCAGGACAATGAGCAGTTCTTC. The gene calls are TRBV4-2 and TRBJ2-1; D is possibly TRBD1 or TRBD2 (6 bases each). Germline CDR1 and CDR2: LGHNA and YNFKEQ. The CDR3 has 15 amino acids. Trimming took 0 bases from V and 5 from J, leaving 11 bases between them.